The present entry profiles one T cell receptor (beta chain) with its context. This entry belongs to a study of cytomegalovirus exposure and HLA in healthy donors. The V gene end was trimmed by 5 bases and the J gene end by 4 bases; junction bases not matched to a gene: 11. The CDR3 is 15 residues long. Germline-derived CDR1 and CDR2 are LNHNV and YYDKDF (reference sequence). The PCR employed 60 Vbeta primers together with 13 Jbeta primers. Profiled with immunoSEQ multiplex PCR; TCRdb holds only in-frame clones, not every one. The sample yields tens of thousands of clones, of which the top ten take up 12%.

The TCR originated in a man aged 18 to 29 in good health and CMV-seropositive. V is TRBV15 and J is TRBJ2-7; TRBD1 matches at 7 bases. Specimen: PBMCs. The CDR3 protein is CATSLQGDTDYEQYF. The CDR3 DNA reads as TGTGCCACCAGCCTCCAGGGGGATACTGATTACGAGCAGTACTTC.